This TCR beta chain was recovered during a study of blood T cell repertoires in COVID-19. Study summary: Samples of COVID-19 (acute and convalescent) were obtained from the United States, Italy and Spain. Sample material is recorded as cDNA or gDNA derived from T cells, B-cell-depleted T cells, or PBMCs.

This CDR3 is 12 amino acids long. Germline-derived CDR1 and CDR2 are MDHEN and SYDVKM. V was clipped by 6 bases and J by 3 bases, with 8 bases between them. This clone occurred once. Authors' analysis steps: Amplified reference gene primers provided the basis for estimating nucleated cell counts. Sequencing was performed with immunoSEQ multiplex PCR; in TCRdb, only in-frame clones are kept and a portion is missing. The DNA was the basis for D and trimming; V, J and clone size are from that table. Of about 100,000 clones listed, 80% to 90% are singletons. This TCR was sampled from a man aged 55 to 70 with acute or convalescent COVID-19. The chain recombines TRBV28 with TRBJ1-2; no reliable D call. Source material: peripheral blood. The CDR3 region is CASRSSDYGYTF. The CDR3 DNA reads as TGTGCCAGCAGATCCTCAGACTATGGCTACACCTTC.